These T cell receptor beta chains were read from a single sample in a study of T cell clusters in autoimmune cytopenias. TCRdb re-called the multiplex PCR reads and shows each CDR3 protein once, DNA omitted. This sample contains 5,000 to 7,500 distinct CDR3 sequences. Sequencing was performed on peripheral blood. The source is a human donor with an autoimmune cytopenia or autoimmune hepatitis (not recorded which). Both conserved end residues are part of each CDR3. The listing skips clone size in some rows; elsewhere it reads once, few, many or a size class.

clone size	J gene	V gene	CDR3 protein
.	TRBJ2-7	TRBV6-5	CATDSRQGTYEQYF
medium-sized	TRBJ2-1	TRBV5-5	CASSLARGTLGIDEQFF
medium-sized	TRBJ2-5	TRBV6-5	CASSKGSPETQYF
medium-sized	TRBJ1-2	TRBV12-3/TRBV12-4	CASSFRGRANYGYTF
.	TRBJ1-4	TRBV7-9	CASSLGLWGAGEKLFF
.	TRBJ2-7	TRBV21-1	CASSKGARGGTEQYF
medium-sized	TRBJ2-3	TRBV12-3/TRBV12-4	CASSFTVTDTQYF
medium-sized	TRBJ1-3	TRBV5-6	CASSSPTGMGNTIYF
medium-sized	TRBJ1-4	TRBV6-2/TRBV6-3	CASERRAGQGAKGLFF
medium-sized	TRBJ2-7	TRBV5-5	CASSSPGGSNYEQYF
.	TRBJ1-5	TRBV6-2/TRBV6-3	CASTNSRVGQPQHF
medium-sized	TRBJ2-5	TRBV12-3/TRBV12-4	CASTEGGGQIETQYF
medium-sized	TRBJ2-7	TRBV6-1	CASMQGTYEQYF
.	TRBJ2-7	TRBV29-1	CSVESVLAYYEQYF
.	TRBJ2-5	TRBV4-3	CASSQESSGRYQETQYF
medium-sized	TRBJ1-5	TRBV6-2/TRBV6-3	CASRSSGADQPQHF
.	TRBJ1-6	TRBV6-5	CASSYGDRLYNSPLHF
medium-sized	TRBJ1-2	TRBV19	CASTRIQGYGYTF
.	TRBJ2-2	TRBV12-3/TRBV12-4	CASTTGGGVTGELFF
medium-sized	TRBJ2-7	TRBV6-6	CASRSTSSFGYEQYF
medium-sized	TRBJ2-1	TRBV19	CASSIRPAGYINNEQFF
medium-sized	TRBJ2-5	TRBV30	CACNDPLSSGRDQETQYF
medium-sized	TRBJ2-2	TRBV6-5	CASTPVRGHLNTGELFF
medium-sized	TRBJ1-5	TRBV27	CASSPGTTNQPQHF
medium-sized	TRBJ1-2	TRBV6-1	CASSVMYGYTF
.	TRBJ1-1	TRBV30	CAWSSTGAGEAFF
medium-sized	TRBJ2-1	TRBV27	CASSPTGGWDYYNEQFF
.	TRBJ2-7	TRBV11-2	CASSLAGAGSYEQYF
medium-sized	TRBJ1-5	TRBV15	CATSGSTGTGRQPQHF
medium-sized	TRBJ1-4	TRBV7-6	CASSLGWGGTNEKLFF
medium-sized	TRBJ2-2	TRBV5-6	CASSYGQFTGELFF
.	TRBJ1-6	TRBV6-2/TRBV6-3	CASSYLFSPLHF
medium-sized	TRBJ2-6	TRBV20-1	CSARVRLAGGSGANVLTF
medium-sized	TRBJ2-2	TRBV18	CASSPGQGSNTGELFF
medium-sized	TRBJ1-2	TRBV5-4	CASSLSTGNNYGYTF
medium-sized	TRBJ1-5	TRBV19	CASRKSGGDQPQHF
.	TRBJ1-5	TRBV6-5	CASSRDRAGNQPQHF
.	TRBJ1-1	TRBV18	CASSPRDRGTEAFF
medium-sized	TRBJ2-3	TRBV19	CASSPRRSTDTQYF
.	TRBJ2-5	TRBV19	CASTTGTGSSEQFF
medium-sized	TRBJ2-1	TRBV10-3	CAISDGGVGEQFF
.	TRBJ1-2	TRBV19	CASSIRGSGTGIFGYTF